The T cell receptor beta chain under discussion was sequenced for a study of T cell responses to AZD1222 COVID-19 vaccine (TCRdb year 2021). The study in broad terms: AZD1222 recipients whose second dose came at about 4 weeks and those whose second dose came at about 12 weeks were combined into one group, since spike-specific TCR depth and breadth did not differ between the two schedules. TCR sequencing covered more than 230 trial participants: roughly 200 given two doses of AZD1222 and 26 given two doses of MenACWY control vaccine. Trial participants were enrolled into age subgroups of 18-55, 56-69 and 70-plus years, which contained about 150, 27 and 61 TCR-sequenced participants, respectively.

Per the publication, the time point label means: baseline before first vaccination. Vaccinee samples came from UK trials COV001 and COV002, including a single-blind randomized controlled phase 2/3 trial of AZD1222 (ChAdOx1 nCoV-19) in healthy adults. For TCRbeta chain sequencing, PBMC samples were collected from trial participants at day 0 and at day 28 after the second dose. The CDR3 regions of human TCRbeta chains were analyzed by immunosequencing. Concerning the study's data processing: TCRs in the repertoires were matched against a reference library of SARS-CoV-2-specific TCRs that had been generated with the MIRA antigen-specificity platform. Breadth meant the fraction of unique TCRs that were SARS-CoV-2-associated, whereas depth meant the fraction of total T cells that were SARS-CoV-2-associated. Using the MIRA data, each spike-specific TCR was mapped to the spike region that the TCR reacts to and placed in a CD4 or CD8 class. Log10-transformed breadth and depth values were compared by one-way ANOVA with Sidak's multiple comparisons tests. Entries here come from immuneACCESS through TCRdb and include only in-frame sequences with V and J called. Some clones fail to appear in such tables; in the studies checked, an unresolved V gene covers under half of the shortfall, and the cause of the remainder is unknown. That table gives V, J and clone size, and the DNA gave D and trimming. The sample includes roughly 150,000 clones, with about nine tenths observed a single time. The biggest ten clones account for 1.8% of the sample.

Concerning this clone itself: Its antigen is not yet known. Base-call qualities are not available, and no considerably larger clone is one nucleotide away.

The full study reports these points: The whole spike protein was spanned by vaccine-associated CD4 TCRs, and dominant responses were seen in regions 160-218 and 743-854. Only five to seven AZD1222 recipients were SARS-CoV-2 seropositive at baseline, limiting conclusions about previously exposed vaccinees. Participants were mostly white British, with more females than males. The authors suggested clonal diversity may have been underestimated. Nearly half of unique spike-specific TCRs reportedly recognized epitopes outside regions mutated in the B.1.351 and B.1.1.7 variants. After two AZD1222 doses, spike-specific TCR breadth and depth were significantly higher than at day 0 and than in MenACWY recipients. In the small 56-69-year group, the increase in depth fell short of significance, most likely because of low power. Because no day 14 peak-response samples were available, the repertoires could be characterized only after the peak T cell response.

Sequences SGHTA (CDR1) and FQGNSA (CDR2) are obtained from the germline V gene. The junction shows trimming of 2 bases on V and 4 bases on J, plus 12 bases between the germline ends. The CDR3 contains 15 residues, cysteine and phenylalanine counted. Only the CDR3 DNA stays, 45 bases, in frame from base 1. The sequence is built from TRBV7-2 and TRBJ2-1, with a tentative D gene TRBD2 over 6 matching bases. The receptor's source is an adult in good health. The material was peripheral blood, obtained on day 0 of AZD1222 vaccination. For the CDR3, the sequence is CASSLFGGVYNEQFF. The nucleotide sequence reads as follows: TGTGCCAGCAGCTTATTCGGGGGAGTTTACAATGAGCAGTTCTTC.